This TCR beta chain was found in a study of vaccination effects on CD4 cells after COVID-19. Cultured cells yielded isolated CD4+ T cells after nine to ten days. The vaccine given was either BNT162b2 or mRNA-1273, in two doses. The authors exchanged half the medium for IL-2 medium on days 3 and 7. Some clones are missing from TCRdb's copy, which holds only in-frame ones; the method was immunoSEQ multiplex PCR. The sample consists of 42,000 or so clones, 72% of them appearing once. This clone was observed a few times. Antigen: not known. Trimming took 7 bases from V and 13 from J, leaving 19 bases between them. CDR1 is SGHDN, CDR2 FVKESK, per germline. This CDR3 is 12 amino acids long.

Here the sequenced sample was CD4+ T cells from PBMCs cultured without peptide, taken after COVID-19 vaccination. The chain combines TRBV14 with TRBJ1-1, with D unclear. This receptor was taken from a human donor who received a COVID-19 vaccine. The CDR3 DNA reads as TGTGCCAGCAACACCGGGGAACGAAGGGTTTTCTTT. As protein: CASNTGERRVFF.